Following are 27 T cell receptor beta chains from one sample sequenced in a study of T cell responses to AZD1222 COVID-19 vaccine. Data came from immunoSEQ multiplex PCR; TCRdb stores just in-frame clones and leaves some out. The sample holds about 180,000 clones, just over 90% seen once. The material sequenced was peripheral blood, taken on day 0 of AZD1222 vaccination. These receptors came from an adult in good health.

The chain links TRBV29-1 to TRBJ1-3; D remains unclear. CDR1 is SQVTM and CDR2 is ANQGSEA in the germline V gene. V was shortened by 4 bases and J by 0 bases, with 7 bases between the two germline ends. The CDR3 runs to 13 residues. CDR3 nucleotide sequence: TGCAGCGTTGTAGCGAACTCTGGAAACACCATATATTTT. Translation: CSVVANSGNTIYF.

The chain recombines TRBV10-3 with TRBJ1-2, with a tentative D call TRBD1 (6 bases). CDR1 ENHRY and CDR2 SYGVKD come from the germline V gene. Trimming took 3 bases from V and 6 from J, leaving 14 bases between them. This CDR3 is built from 14 residues. The CDR3 DNA is TGTGCCATCAGTGACGGAACAGGGATCCATGGCTACACCTTC. Its protein product is CAISDGTGIHGYTF.

V is TRBV7-2 and J is TRBJ1-1; 8 nucleotides line up with TRBD1. The germline V gene has CDR1 SGHTA and CDR2 FQGNSA. CDR3 length: 16 amino acids. With V trimmed by 1 base and J by 5 bases, 9 bases remained unmatched. The CDR3 loop is CASSLGSRRGQTEAFF. Written as DNA, the CDR3 is TGTGCCAGCAGCTTAGGTAGCCGCAGGGGGCAAACTGAAGCTTTCTTT.

The sample holds a few counts of this clone. The rearrangement joins TRBV20-1 to TRBJ1-6; 9 bases align to TRBD1. This CDR3 contains 14 residues. Germline V CDR1 and CDR2: DFQATT, SNEGSKA (reference sequence). Unmatched junction bases numbered 3, after V lost 5 bases and J lost 4 bases. The CDR3 is CSAGGTGYNSPLHF. In nucleotides, the CDR3 is TGCAGTGCTGGTGGGACAGGGTATAATTCACCCCTCCACTTT.

This clone appeared once. The CDR3 is CASSTRATVGNTEAFF. CDR3 coding DNA: TGTGCCAGCAGCACCCGGGCTACGGTGGGGAACACTGAAGCTTTCTTT. The rearrangement links TRBV9 to TRBJ1-1; D not certain. The CDR3 runs to 16 residues. Germline CDR1 and CDR2: SGDLS and YYNGEE. V gave up 4 bases and J gave up 1 base, with 17 bases separating them.

V gene TRBV4-3 combines with J gene TRBJ2-5, with D unresolved. This CDR3 spans 13 amino acids. Germline assignment: CDR1 LGHNA and CDR2 YSLEER. Trimming cost V 0 bases and J 5 bases, with 7 bases left between them. This CDR3 is CASSQEVMETQYF. Written as DNA, the CDR3 is TGCGCCAGCAGCCAAGAGGTAATGGAGACCCAGTACTTC.

CDR3 in DNA: TGTGCCAGCAGCACCAGGACAGGGGGCAACACTGAAGCTTTCTTT. This translates into CASSTRTGGNTEAFF. The chain recombines TRBV7-2 with TRBJ1-1; the match to TRBD1 covers 11 bases. Trimming took 5 bases from V and 2 from J; bases not matched to a gene: 4. The CDR3 is made up of 15 amino acids. Germline V gives CDR1 SGHTA, CDR2 FQGNSA.

The rearrangement uses TRBV7-9 and TRBJ1-1, with TRBD1 as a possible D gene (5 bases). The germline V and J ends were trimmed by 6 bases and 3 bases, with 11 bases remaining between them. The CDR3 spans 13 residues. Germline loops: CDR1 SEHNR, CDR2 FQNEAQ (reference sequence). CDR3 residues: CASREGSYTEAFF. CDR3 DNA sequence: TGTGCCAGCAGAGAGGGGAGCTACACTGAAGCTTTCTTT.

The genes are TRBV24-1 and TRBJ2-2; D perhaps matches TRBD1 (6 bases). V shed 3 bases and J shed 6 bases, with 10 bases lying between them. This CDR3 has 14 amino acids. Germline-derived CDR1 and CDR2 are KGHDR and SFDVKD. DNA of the CDR3: TGTGCCACCAGTGATAGCCCAGGGGCCGGGGAGCTGTTTTTT. It codes for CATSDSPGAGELFF.

The gene calls are TRBV19 and TRBJ1-2; TRBD1 is a possible D gene (5 bases). The germline V and J ends were trimmed by 7 bases and 2 bases, with 11 bases remaining between them. This CDR3 is 13 amino acids long. CDR1 is LNHDA, CDR2 SQIVND, per germline (reference sequence). The CDR3 nucleotides are TGTGCCAGTATAGCAGGGTTCAACTATGGCTACACCTTC. This codes for CASIAGFNYGYTF.

This chain links TRBV7-9 with TRBJ1-5, with D unresolved. Germline loops: CDR1 SEHNR, CDR2 FQNEAQ (reference sequence). V was cut by 5 bases and J by 5 bases, with 13 bases left in between. CDR3 length: 14 amino acids. CDR3: CASSPDGRDQPQHF. CDR3 coding DNA: TGTGCCAGCAGCCCCGACGGAAGGGATCAGCCCCAGCATTTT.

V usage is TRBV3-1 (or the pseudogene TRBV3-2) and J usage is TRBJ2-6; D is unresolved. Between the trimmed V and J ends, which lost 2 bases and 0 bases, there was a span of 5 bases. The germline CDR1 and CDR2 sequences are LGHDT and YNNKEL (reference sequence). This CDR3 is built from 15 residues. The DNA for the CDR3 is TGTGCCAGCAGCCAATCCCGCTCTGGGGCCAACGTCCTGACTTTC. It is translated as CASSQSRSGANVLTF.

In this sample, this clone turned up a few times. The V gene is TRBV4-3, the J gene TRBJ1-1, with unresolved D. The germline gives CDR1 LGHNA, CDR2 YSLEER. The CDR3 runs 17 residues. V was pared by 0 bases and J by 0 bases, with 14 bases between. The CDR3 reads CASSQDIRVGMNTEAFF. The CDR3 nucleotides are TGCGCCAGCAGCCAAGATATTCGGGTTGGGATGAACACTGAAGCTTTCTTT.

The chain links TRBV27 to TRBJ1-5; D unclear. The CDR3 is 13 amino acids. V was trimmed by 5 bases and J by 3 bases, leaving 8 bases between them. Germline CDR1 MNHEY, CDR2 SMNVEV (reference sequence). This CDR3 is CASSTGNNQPQHF. The CDR3 coding sequence is TGTGCCAGCAGTACGGGGAACAATCAGCCCCAGCATTTT.

The rearrangement uses TRBV7-9 and TRBJ2-1, with no clear D. The germline V gene has CDR1 SEHNR and CDR2 FQNEAQ (reference sequence). CDR3 length: 14 residues. V lost 1 base and J lost 2, with 6 bases in between. In DNA, the CDR3 is TGTGCCAGCAGCTTAGACAAAGCCTACAATGAGCAGTTCTTC. It encodes CASSLDKAYNEQFF.

The rearrangement uses TRBV27 and TRBJ1-2; 11 positions match TRBD1. With 10 bases clipped from V and 4 bases from J, the junction kept 8 bases outside the gene matches. Germline values: CDR1 MNHEY, CDR2 SMNVEV (reference sequence). The CDR3 runs 14 residues. The CDR3 bases are TGTGCCACCTCCCTGGGGACAGGGGGCTATGGCTACACCTTC. Translated, it gives CATSLGTGGYGYTF.

This chain joins TRBV7-9 and TRBJ1-2; 7 nucleotides align to TRBD1. Germline V gene lookup returns CDR1 SEHNR and CDR2 FQNEAQ (reference sequence). The CDR3 is 14 amino acids. V lost 3 bases to trimming and J lost 7 bases; unmatched junction nucleotides: 8. In DNA, the CDR3 is TGTGCCAGCAGCTTGACAGGGAATCAGAGTGGCTACACCTTC. Its protein product is CASSLTGNQSGYTF.

The chain combines TRBV11-2 with TRBJ1-1; D is perhaps TRBD1 (5 bases). Trimming took off 5 bases at V and 4 bases at J, with 11 bases between the two ends. CDR3 size: 13 residues. Per the germline V gene, CDR1 is SGHAT and CDR2 is FQNNGV. Here the CDR3 DNA reads TGTGCCAGCAGCGGTTGGGGGGGCACTGAAGCTTTCTTT. It encodes CASSGWGGTEAFF. The variable domain in full, completed from reference TRBV11-2 and TRBJ1-1, reads EAGVAQSPRYKIIEKRQSVAFWCNPISGHATLYWYQQILGQGPKLLIQFQNNGVVDDSQLPKDRFSAERLKGVDSTLKIQPAKLEDSAVYLCASSGWGGTEAFFGQGTRLTVV.

V and J are TRBV6-6 and TRBJ1-4; tentative D call: TRBD1 (6 bases). The length of the CDR3 is 15 residues. The germline V gene encodes CDR1 MNHNY and CDR2 SVGAGI (reference sequence). The V and J ends lost 5 bases and 0 bases respectively, with 10 bases between them. The CDR3 here is CASSDTGTTNEKLFF. The CDR3 coding sequence is TGTGCCAGCAGTGACACAGGGACAACTAATGAAAAACTGTTTTTT.

The V and J genes are TRBV19 and TRBJ1-1; D remains ambiguous. The CDR3 covers 13 residues. V lost 6 bases to trimming and J lost 0 bases, with 8 bases between them. Germline lookup yields CDR1 LNHDA and CDR2 SQIVND (reference sequence). The CDR3 loop is CASRGNMNTEAFF. For the CDR3, the DNA is TGTGCCAGTAGGGGAAATATGAACACTGAAGCTTTCTTT. Supplemented by reference TRBV19 and TRBJ1-1, the full variable domain reads DGGITQSPKYLFRKEGQNVTLSCEQNLNHDAMYWYRQDPGQGLRLIYYSQIVNDFQKGDIAEGYSVSREKKESFPLTVTSAQKNPTAFYLCASRGNMNTEAFFGQGTRLTVV.

V gene TRBV5-1 combines with J gene TRBJ2-1, with D perhaps TRBD1 (5 bases). Germline values: CDR1 SGHRS, CDR2 YFSETQ. The CDR3 runs to 14 residues. The V end lost 0 bases, the J end lost 2 bases, and 6 bases lay between the germline ends. The CDR3 nucleotides read TGCGCCAGCAGCTTGGAGGACACCTACAATGAGCAGTTCTTC. Translating gives CASSLEDTYNEQFF.

The gene calls are TRBV5-1 and TRBJ1-1, with D possibly matching TRBD1 (6 bases). The CDR3 spans 15 residues. The V gene's germline CDR1 is SGHRS and CDR2 YFSETQ. Between the trimmed V and J ends, which lost 0 bases and 4 bases, there was a span of 13 bases. The CDR3 DNA reads TGCGCCAGCAGCTTGGCCTGGGGGCGCGGCACTGAAGCTTTCTTT. Amino acids: CASSLAWGRGTEAFF.

The chain has TRBV7-2 and TRBJ1-6; D is possibly TRBD1 (5 bases). CDR1 and CDR2 (germline): SGHTA, FQGNSA. Trimming took 4 bases from V and 14 from J, leaving 27 bases between them. The CDR3 length is 17 residues. The CDR3 DNA is TGTGCCAGCAGCTACCGATCCACCTCCGGGGCCCCGTATGCCCTCCACTTT. Translating it yields CASSYRSTSGAPYALHF.

This clone has just one count. The chain links TRBV29-1 to TRBJ1-1; 7 bases map to TRBD1. Germline V CDR1 and CDR2: SQVTM, ANQGSEA. This CDR3 has 15 amino acids. V dropped 7 bases and J dropped 0; count of bases not matched to a gene: 11. CDR3 coding DNA: TGCAGCGCCAGAACACCGGGACAGATGAACACTGAAGCTTTCTTT. Translating gives CSARTPGQMNTEAFF.

V usage is TRBV6-5 and J usage is TRBJ1-5; D is unclear. V was trimmed by 8 bases and J by 0 bases, leaving 5 bases between them. This CDR3 has 12 amino acids. Germline lookup yields CDR1 MNHEY and CDR2 SVGAGI. For the CDR3, the DNA is TGTGCCAGCGGCATTAGCAATCAGCCCCAGCATTTT. As protein: CASGISNQPQHF.

V is TRBV7-2 and J is TRBJ2-5; D not resolved. With 1 base removed from V and 0 bases from J, the gap between germline ends came to 6 bases. The germline CDR1 and CDR2 sequences are SGHTA and FQGNSA. The CDR3 is 14 residues long. The DNA of the CDR3 is TGTGCCAGCAGCTTAGGTCCGTACCAAGAGACCCAGTACTTC. Protein product: CASSLGPYQETQYF.

The rearrangement joins TRBV7-6 to TRBJ2-7, with 9 bases lining up with TRBD1. Germline V CDR1 and CDR2: SGHVS, FNYEAQ. V shed 6 bases, J shed 5 bases, and the junction held 11 bases outside the gene matches. CDR3 size: 15 residues. CDR3 sequence: CASSQPGQGSHEQYF. The DNA of the CDR3 is TGTGCCAGCAGTCAGCCGGGACAGGGTTCCCACGAGCAGTACTTC.